This is a list of T cell receptor beta chains from one sample in a study of Graves' ophthalmopathy and Graves' hyperthyroidism. TCRdb ran MiXCR on the multiplex PCR reads and lists one entry per CDR3 protein. The sample holds about 1.1 million distinct CDR3 sequences, less than 45% seen once. Sequenced sample: peripheral blood or thyroid tissue (not recorded which). The receptors here all came from an adult man with Graves' hyperthyroidism. Each CDR3 is given with its conserved first and last residue. A D gene is named only where the DNA matches it firmly. Clone size appears in some rows only: once, few, many, or a class for an expanded clone.

size	V	J	length	D	DNA	CDR3
few	TRBV11-2	TRBJ1-2	16	TRBD1	TGTGCCAGCAGCTTAGCGGAGGGACAGGGGGCTCATGGCTACACCTTC	CASSLAEGQGAHGYTF
many	TRBV7-8	TRBJ2-3	16	TRBD2	TGTGCCAGCAGTCCAAATCAGGGACTAGCGGCAGATACGCAGTATTTT	CASSPNQGLAADTQYF
many	TRBV2	TRBJ2-6	12	.	TGTGCCAGCAGTGCTGGGGCCAACGTCCTGACTTTC	CASSAGANVLTF
many	TRBV7-2	TRBJ2-5	15	.	TGTGCCAGCAGCCCCTATGGGACTTTTCAAGAGACCCAGTACTTC	CASSPYGTFQETQYF
.	TRBV29-1	TRBJ1-5	13	.	TGCAGCGTTGCGGTGGGACTAGCGAGCTACGAGCATTTT	CSVAVGLASYEHF
.	TRBV20-1	TRBJ2-5	13	.	TGCAGTGCTAGAGACAGCAGGAGGGAGACCCAGTACTTC	CSARDSRRETQYF
.	TRBV5-1	TRBJ2-5	13	.	TGCGCCAGCAGATCGGATAGGGGGGGGACCCAGTACTTC	CASRSDRGGTQYF
.	TRBV7-2	TRBJ1-5	16	TRBD1	TGTGCCAGCAGCTCATACACAGGGGCCGCCAATCAGCCCCAGCATTTT	CASSSYTGAANQPQHF
many	TRBV5-1	TRBJ2-1	15	TRBD2	TGCGCCAGCAGCCCCGGGACTAGCGCGTACAATGAGCAGTTCTTC	CASSPGTSAYNEQFF
many	TRBV7-8	TRBJ2-5	14	.	TGTGCCAGCAGCATAGCAGGGGTGCAAGAGACCCAGTACTTC	CASSIAGVQETQYF
many	TRBV12-3/TRBV12-4	TRBJ1-2	13	.	TGTGCCAGCAGTTTTGGGTCTCGGTATGGCTACACCTTC	CASSFGSRYGYTF
many	TRBV2	TRBJ1-2	15	.	TGTGCCAGCAGTGGGCGGGGAGGGCTTCGCTATGGCTACACCTTC	CASSGRGGLRYGYTF
.	TRBV2	TRBJ2-7	13	TRBD1	TGTGCCAGCTCCGACAGGGTCAATGGCGAGCAGTACTTC	CASSDRVNGEQYF
few	TRBV6-5	TRBJ1-5	14	.	TGTGCCAGCAGGGACACCCTTAGCAATCAGCCCCAGCATTTT	CASRDTLSNQPQHF
few	TRBV27	TRBJ2-7	16	TRBD2	TGTGCCAGCAGACCTCTAGCGGGGGGCATATCCTACGAGCAGTACTTC	CASRPLAGGISYEQYF
many	TRBV11-2	TRBJ2-5	15	TRBD1	TGTGCCAGCAGCACCGGACAGGGGATGGGTGAGACCCAGTACTTC	CASSTGQGMGETQYF
.	TRBV29-1	TRBJ1-5	13	.	TGCAGCGTTGCAAGGCAGGGCAATCAGCCCCAGCATTTT	CSVARQGNQPQHF
.	TRBV9	TRBJ1-6	15	TRBD1	TGTGCCAGCAGCGCAATCGGGACAGGTAATCAGCCCCTCCACTTT	CASSAIGTGNQPLHF
few	TRBV19	TRBJ2-7	14	.	TGTGCCAGTAGTATAGGGGACGCCGCCTACGAGCAGTACTTC	CASSIGDAAYEQYF
.	TRBV20-1	TRBJ1-2	11	.	TGCAGTGCTACCGAGGGGGAAGACTACACCTTC	CSATEGEDYTF
few	TRBV14	TRBJ2-7	16	TRBD2	TGTGCCAGCAGCCAAGGACTAGCGGGATCCTTCGGCGAGCAGTACTTC	CASSQGLAGSFGEQYF
few	TRBV4-1	TRBJ2-5	16	TRBD2	TGCGCCAGCAGCCAAGATTGGCCAGGACTAGCGGAGACCCAGTACTTC	CASSQDWPGLAETQYF
few	TRBV18	TRBJ1-1	14	.	TGTGCCAGCTCACCAGCACAGGGAGGGACTGAAGCTTTCTTT	CASSPAQGGTEAFF
.	TRBV29-1	TRBJ2-7	14	TRBD1	TGCAGCGTTGAGGAAGGGACAGAAGGTTTCGGGCAGTACTTC	CSVEEGTEGFGQYF
.	TRBV12-3/TRBV12-4	TRBJ1-6	14	TRBD1	TGTGCCAGCAGTAGAGGACAGGGGTGGTCACCCCTCCACTTT	CASSRGQGWSPLHF
many	TRBV20-1	TRBJ2-7	12	TRBD1	TGCAGTGCGCCACAGGGGTCCTACGAGCAGTACTTC	CSAPQGSYEQYF
many	TRBV9	TRBJ2-2	13	.	TGTGCCAGCAGCACGGTTCGAACCGGGGAGCTGTTTTTT	CASSTVRTGELFF
.	TRBV10-3	TRBJ2-7	12	.	TGTGCCCAAGAGGCGGGCTCCTACGAGCAGTACTTC	CAQEAGSYEQYF
.	TRBV9	TRBJ2-2	17	TRBD1	TGTGCCAGCAGCGCCACCCCCAGGGGGCTGGGCACCGGGGAGCTGTTTTTT	CASSATPRGLGTGELFF
many	TRBV10-3	TRBJ2-7	14	TRBD2	TGTGCCATCAGTGACCCAGGGACTAGCGGCGAGCAGTACTTC	CAISDPGTSGEQYF
many	TRBV7-9	TRBJ2-5	17	TRBD1	TGTGCCAGCAGCGAAACCGGGACAGGGGGCACTCGAGAGACCCAGTACTTC	CASSETGTGGTRETQYF
many	TRBV10-3	TRBJ2-2	16	TRBD1	TGTGCCATCAGTCTAGGAAGGGGGCTGAACACCGGGGAGCTGTTTTTT	CAISLGRGLNTGELFF
many	TRBV20-1	TRBJ2-7	14	TRBD2	TGCAGTGCTACTCCGTCCGCGGGAGTCGGCGAGCAGTACTTC	CSATPSAGVGEQYF
many	TRBV7-9	TRBJ2-5	14	.	TGTGCCACCTCCAGATCAGCGGGCCAAGAGACCCAGTACTTC	CATSRSAGQETQYF
.	TRBV7-8	TRBJ2-5	16	TRBD2	TGTGCCAGCAGCTTATTCAGCGGGGGGGGCCAAGAGACCCAGTACTTC	CASSLFSGGGQETQYF
few	TRBV25-1	TRBJ2-5	17	TRBD2	TGTGCCAGCAGCTCTGCCCCTACTAGCGGGAGGGCCCGTGGACAGTACTTC	CASSSAPTSGRARGQYF
many	TRBV7-9	TRBJ1-6	15	.	TGTGCCAGCAGCTCCTCCGCCGGAGCGTATTCACCCCTCCACTTT	CASSSSAGAYSPLHF
.	TRBV10-3	TRBJ2-7	13	.	TGTGCCATCAGTGAACTCAGCCCCTACGAGCAGTACTTC	CAISELSPYEQYF
few	TRBV19	TRBJ1-2	14	TRBD1	TGTGCCAGTAGTATGAATCGAAGGGGGCATGGCTACACCTTC	CASSMNRRGHGYTF
.	TRBV29-1	TRBJ1-5	11	.	TGCAGCGGACTGCCCAATCAGCCCCAGCATTTT	CSGLPNQPQHF
many	TRBV27	TRBJ1-1	15	.	TGTGCCAGCAGTCCCCTCAAGCCGGCGGCCACTGAAGCTTTCTTT	CASSPLKPAATEAFF
few	TRBV5-6	TRBJ2-2	16	.	TGTGCCAGCAGCCAGGCGGGACCGACGCGCACCGGGGAGCTGTTTTTT	CASSQAGPTRTGELFF
.	TRBV29-1	TRBJ2-7	11	.	TGCAGCGTTGGACCACTCTACGAGCAGTACTTC	CSVGPLYEQYF
many	TRBV25-1	TRBJ2-2	15	.	TGTGCCAGCAGTGAATCAGGCTGGGCTCACGGGGAGCTGTTTTTT	CASSESGWAHGELFF
.	TRBV7-9	TRBJ2-5	13	TRBD2	TGTGCCAGCAGCTCCGGGGGGATGGAGACCCAGTACTTC	CASSSGGMETQYF
many	TRBV20-1	TRBJ2-5	13	TRBD1	TGCAGTGCTACGGACAGGGATGCCGAGACCCAGTACTTC	CSATDRDAETQYF
.	TRBV7-2	TRBJ1-1	12	.	TGTGCCAGCAGCCCGTTGGATACTGAAGCTTTCTTT	CASSPLDTEAFF
.	TRBV20-1	TRBJ1-5	12	.	TGCAGTGCAGGTGGGACCGGGCAGCCCCAGCATTTT	CSAGGTGQPQHF
.	TRBV5-5	TRBJ2-2	16	.	TGTGCCAGCAGCCTGGGGGTACGGGAGAACACCGGGGAGCTGTTTTTT	CASSLGVRENTGELFF
few	TRBV7-2	TRBJ1-5	15	.	TGTGCCAGCAGTAACCAGGGCGTCGGCAATCAGCCCCAGCATTTT	CASSNQGVGNQPQHF
many	TRBV2	TRBJ2-7	14	.	TGTGCCAGCAGTGGGGCGAAGGGCAGAGGCGAGCAGTACTTC	CASSGAKGRGEQYF
.	TRBV25-1	TRBJ2-7	14	TRBD1	TGTGCCAGCAGTGCTGACAGGGACCCCTACGAGCAGTACTTC	CASSADRDPYEQYF
few	TRBV5-5	TRBJ1-1	17	.	TGTGCCAGCAGCTTTATGAGGTCAGGGAGATTTTCCGCTGAAGCTTTCTTT	CASSFMRSGRFSAEAFF